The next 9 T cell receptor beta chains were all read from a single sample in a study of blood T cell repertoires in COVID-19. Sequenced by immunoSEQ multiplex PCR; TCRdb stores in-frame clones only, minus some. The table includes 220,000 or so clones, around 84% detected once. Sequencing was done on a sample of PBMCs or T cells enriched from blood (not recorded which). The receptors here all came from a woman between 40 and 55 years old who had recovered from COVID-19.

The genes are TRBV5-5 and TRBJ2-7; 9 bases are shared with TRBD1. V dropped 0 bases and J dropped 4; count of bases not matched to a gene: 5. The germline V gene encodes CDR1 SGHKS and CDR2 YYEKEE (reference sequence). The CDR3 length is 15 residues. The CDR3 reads CASSLAGTGLYEQYF. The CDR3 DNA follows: TGTGCCAGCAGCTTGGCCGGGACAGGGCTTTACGAGCAGTACTTC. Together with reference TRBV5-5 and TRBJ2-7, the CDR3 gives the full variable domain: DAGVTQSPTHLIKTRGQQVTLRCSPISGHKSVSWYQQVLGQGPQFIFQYYEKEERGRGNFPDRFSARQFPNYSSELNVNALLLGDSALYLCASSLAGTGLYEQYFGPGTRLTVT.

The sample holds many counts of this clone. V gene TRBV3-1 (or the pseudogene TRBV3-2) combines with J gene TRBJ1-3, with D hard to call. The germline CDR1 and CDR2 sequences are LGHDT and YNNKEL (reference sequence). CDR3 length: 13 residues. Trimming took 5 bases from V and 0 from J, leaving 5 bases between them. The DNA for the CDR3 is TGTGCCAGCAGCTATAGCTCTGGAAACACCATATATTTT. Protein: CASSYSSGNTIYF.

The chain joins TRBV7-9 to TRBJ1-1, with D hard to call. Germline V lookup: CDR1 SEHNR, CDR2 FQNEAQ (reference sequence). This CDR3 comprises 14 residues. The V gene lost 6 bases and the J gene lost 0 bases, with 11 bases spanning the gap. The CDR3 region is CASSFGLMNTEAFF. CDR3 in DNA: TGTGCCAGCAGTTTTGGCCTCATGAACACTGAAGCTTTCTTT.

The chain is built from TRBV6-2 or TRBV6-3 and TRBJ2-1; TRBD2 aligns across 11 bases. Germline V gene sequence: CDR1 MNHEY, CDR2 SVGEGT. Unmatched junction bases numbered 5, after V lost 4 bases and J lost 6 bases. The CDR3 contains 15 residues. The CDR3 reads CASSSLAGVTNEQFF. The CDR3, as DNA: TGTGCCAGCAGTTCACTAGCGGGAGTTACCAATGAGCAGTTCTTC.

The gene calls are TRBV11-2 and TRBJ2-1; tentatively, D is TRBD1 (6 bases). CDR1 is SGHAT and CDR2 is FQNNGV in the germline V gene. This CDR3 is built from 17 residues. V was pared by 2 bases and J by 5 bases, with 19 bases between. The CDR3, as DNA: TGTGCCAGCAGCTTAACCTCCGGGACACCGGGACACAATGAGCAGTTCTTC. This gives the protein CASSLTSGTPGHNEQFF.

CDR3 loop: CASRRTEDYEQYF. As DNA, the CDR3 is TGTGCCAGCAGGAGGACTGAGGACTACGAGCAGTACTTC. The chain uses TRBV6-5 and TRBJ2-7; D is perhaps TRBD2 (5 bases). V was pared by 6 bases and J by 3 bases, with 12 bases between. The CDR3 contains 13 residues. The germline gives CDR1 MNHEY, CDR2 SVGAGI.

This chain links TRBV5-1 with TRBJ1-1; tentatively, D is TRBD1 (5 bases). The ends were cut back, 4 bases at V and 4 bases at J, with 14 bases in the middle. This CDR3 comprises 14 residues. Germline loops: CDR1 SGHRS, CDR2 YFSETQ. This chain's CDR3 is CASSGTGGGTEAFF. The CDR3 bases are TGCGCCAGCAGCGGGACGGGAGGCGGCACTGAAGCTTTCTTT.

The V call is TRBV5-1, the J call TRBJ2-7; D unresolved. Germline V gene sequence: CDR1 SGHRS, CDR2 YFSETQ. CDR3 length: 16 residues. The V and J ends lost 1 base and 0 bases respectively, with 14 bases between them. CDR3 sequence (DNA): TGCGCCAGCAGCTTGATAAGCACGAAAAGCTCCTACGAGCAGTACTTC. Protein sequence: CASSLISTKSSYEQYF.

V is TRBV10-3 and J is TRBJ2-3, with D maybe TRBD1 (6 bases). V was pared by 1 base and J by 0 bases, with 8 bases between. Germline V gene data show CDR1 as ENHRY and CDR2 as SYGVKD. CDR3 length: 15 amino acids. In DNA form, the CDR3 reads TGTGCCATCAGTGAGTTGGACAGCAGCACAGATACGCAGTATTTT. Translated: CAISELDSSTDTQYF.